This TCR beta chain stems from a study of Graves' ophthalmopathy and Graves' hyperthyroidism. Study results and caveats: Thyroid clonotypes that were expanded above 0.001 frequency mostly also appeared in blood.

Researchers turned away patients with other autoimmune diseases, uncontrolled infections, pregnancy or lactation. Diagnosis used clinical symptoms, serum thyroxine, TRAb, thyroid ultrasound and orbital computed tomography. RNA transcripts provided the template for amplifying TCR beta CDR3 regions. The first round was an RT-PCR with HTBI primers, and the second round was a multiplex PCR. TCRdb re-analysed the multiplex PCR reads in MiXCR, keeping a single row per CDR3 protein. The table shows 650,000 to 800,000 distinct CDR3 sequences, with 35% to 45% occurring only once. There are a few counts of this clonotype. No antigen is known for it. V shed 1 base and J shed 5 bases, with 5 bases lying between them. CDR1 is KGHSH and CDR2 is LQKENI in the germline V gene. This CDR3 is 13 amino acids long.

The clonotype originates from an adult man with Graves' ophthalmopathy. The sequencing input was peripheral blood. The chain combines TRBV18 with TRBJ2-2, with no clear D. CDR3 DNA: TGTGCCAGCTCACCACTTGAAACCGGGGAGCTGTTTTTT. Translation gives CASSPLETGELFF. Based on the CDR3 plus reference TRBV18 and TRBJ2-2, the full variable domain is NAGVMQNPRHLVRRRGQEARLRCSPMKGHSHVYWYRQLPEEGLKFMVYLQKENIIDESGMPKERFSAEFPKEGPSILRIQQVVRGDSAAYFCASSPLETGELFFGEGSRLTVL.